These T cell receptor beta chains were read from a single sample in a study of T cell clones after liver transplantation. The table came from immunoSEQ multiplex PCR; TCRdb's copy has only in-frame clones and leaves some out. The sample holds over 15,000 clones, around 91% seen once. The sample was CD8+ T cells from blood, taken just over 45 months after liver transplant. These TCRs come from a human patient who received a liver transplant. Some T cells may be supplied by the graft donor. Each CDR3 is given with its conserved first and last residue. The D gene is left open where the match is weak. Clone size is not always given. Where it is, it says once, few, many or a class for expanded clones.

j_call clone_size v_call d_call cdr3_length cdr3_aa cdr3_nt
TRBJ2-7 - TRBV28 TRBD2 16 CASTLTWTSYSYEQYF TGTGCCAGCACCCTTACATGGACTAGTTACTCCTACGAGCAGTACTTC
TRBJ2-7 - TRBV7-8 - 12 CASSLGYYEQYF TGTGCCAGCAGCTTGGGATACTACGAGCAGTACTTC
TRBJ2-3 - TRBV29-1 - 14 CSVEGWTSTDTQYF TGCAGCGTTGAAGGATGGACTAGCACAGATACGCAGTATTTT
TRBJ2-7 - TRBV27 - 14 CASSFSGPPYEQYF TGTGCCAGCAGTTTCTCGGGACCACCCTACGAGCAGTACTTC
TRBJ2-1 - TRBV27 TRBD2 16 CASSLLLAGGPYEQFF TGTGCCAGCAGTCTCTTACTAGCGGGAGGGCCGTATGAGCAGTTCTTC
TRBJ1-5 - TRBV4-1 - 14 CASSQQQGNQPQHF TGCGCCAGCAGCCAACAACAGGGAAATCAGCCCCAGCATTTT
TRBJ1-2 - TRBV4-3 TRBD1 15 CASSQEDRVGYGYTF TGCGCCAGCAGCCAAGAAGACAGGGTCGGGTATGGCTACACCTTC
TRBJ1-2 few TRBV4-1 TRBD1 15 CASSQAGQRNYGYTF TGCGCCAGCAGCCAAGCGGGACAGAGGAACTATGGCTACACCTTC
TRBJ1-5 once TRBV19 TRBD1 15 CASSPSGQGNQPQHF TGTGCCAGTAGTCCGTCGGGACAGGGCAATCAGCCCCAGCATTTT
TRBJ2-7 - TRBV27 TRBD1 14 CASSLGTGFYEQYF TGTGCCAGCAGTCTCGGGACAGGGTTCTACGAGCAGTACTTC
TRBJ1-1 - TRBV19 - 16 CASSIEQGLRGTEAFF TGTGCCAGTAGTATAGAGCAGGGGCTCCGGGGCACTGAAGCTTTCTTT
TRBJ1-4 - TRBV7-2 TRBD1 14 CASSFPGGDEKLFF TGTGCCAGCAGCTTCCCAGGGGGCGATGAAAAACTGTTTTTT
TRBJ2-7 - TRBV6-5 - 12 CASSPGNYEQYF TGTGCCAGCAGCCCAGGTAACTACGAGCAGTACTTC
TRBJ1-5 once TRBV19 - 15 CASSIVGFNNQPQHF TGTGCCAGTAGTATAGTCGGGTTTAACAATCAGCCCCAGCATTTT
TRBJ1-5 - TRBV27 - 14 CASSLSGSNQPQHF TGTGCCAGCAGTTTATCGGGATCCAATCAGCCCCAGCATTTT
TRBJ2-1 - TRBV28 - 13 CASRGPGFNEQFF TGTGCCAGCAGGGGCCCAGGATTTAATGAGCAGTTCTTC
TRBJ2-4 - TRBV28 - 16 CASSLEVGGTGNIQYF TGTGCCAGCAGTTTAGAAGTCGGCGGGACTGGGAACATTCAGTACTTC
TRBJ2-7 - TRBV29-1 - 12 CSALTGPYEQYF TGCAGCGCCTTGACAGGACCCTACGAGCAGTACTTC
TRBJ1-1 - TRBV7-2 - 17 CASSLDWTEGMNTEAFF TGTGCCAGCAGCTTAGATTGGACCGAAGGGATGAACACTGAAGCTTTCTTT
TRBJ1-1 once TRBV29-1 - 12 CSVEWGGSEAFF TGCAGCGTTGAATGGGGAGGGTCTGAAGCTTTCTTT
TRBJ1-5 - TRBV7-6 - 18 CASSLESGSMVSNQPQHF TGTGCCAGCAGCTTAGAGTCGGGCTCCATGGTCAGCAATCAGCCCCAGCATTTT
TRBJ2-2 - TRBV2 TRBD1 15 CASSPGQANTGELFF TGTGCCAGCAGCCCGGGACAGGCGAACACCGGGGAGCTGTTTTTT
TRBJ1-2 once TRBV28 - 16 CASSLEGDGSYYGYTF TGTGCCAGCAGTTTAGAGGGGGACGGGTCCTACTATGGCTACACCTTC
TRBJ2-7 - TRBV7-3 - 15 CASSPAGDTGYEQYF TGTGCCAGCAGCCCGGCGGGGGACACCGGCTACGAGCAGTACTTC
TRBJ2-1 - TRBV13 TRBD2 17 CASSLEASGRSGNEQFF TGTGCCAGCAGCTTAGAGGCTAGCGGGAGGTCTGGCAATGAGCAGTTCTTC
TRBJ2-1 - TRBV4-2 - 11 CASRDYNEQFF TGTGCCAGCAGAGATTACAATGAGCAGTTCTTC
TRBJ2-1 - TRBV7-9 TRBD2 15 CASSLNSGVYNEQFF TGTGCCAGCAGCTTAAATAGCGGGGTTTACAATGAGCAGTTCTTC
TRBJ2-7 - TRBV19 TRBD2 12 CASSQGLAGMYF TGTGCCAGTAGCCAAGGGCTAGCGGGGATGTACTTC
TRBJ2-2 - TRBV28 TRBD1 15 CASSQDRVNTGELFF TGTGCCAGCAGCCAGGACAGGGTGAACACCGGGGAGCTGTTTTTT
TRBJ1-2 once TRBV19 TRBD1 14 CASSWGTGNYGYTF TGTGCCAGTAGTTGGGGGACAGGGAACTATGGCTACACCTTC
TRBJ1-1 - TRBV4-3 - 14 CASSQVPGGTEAFF TGCGCCAGCAGCCAAGTTCCGGGGGGCACTGAAGCTTTCTTT
TRBJ2-7 - TRBV7-9 - 14 CASSPLGLSYEQYF TGTGCCAGCAGCCCCCTAGGCCTTTCCTACGAGCAGTACTTC
TRBJ2-1 - TRBV28 TRBD2 14 CASSPLTSSNEQFF TGTGCCAGCAGTCCCTTGACTAGCTCCAATGAGCAGTTCTTC
TRBJ2-6 - TRBV25-1 - 18 CASSGLEEGQSRANVLTF TGTGCCAGCAGTGGACTTGAAGAAGGACAAAGTCGGGCCAACGTCCTGACTTTC
TRBJ1-1 - TRBV6-6 - 14 CASSYSEGVGEAFF TGTGCCAGCAGTTACTCGGAGGGGGTGGGTGAAGCTTTCTTT
TRBJ2-5 - TRBV7-9 - 14 CASSLSQYQETQYF TGTGCCAGCAGCTTAAGTCAGTACCAAGAGACCCAGTACTTC
TRBJ1-2 - TRBV19 TRBD1 14 CASRTEGQYYGYTF TGTGCCAGTAGGACCGAGGGACAGTACTATGGCTACACCTTC
TRBJ1-1 - TRBV2 - 13 CASCPTGNTEAFF TGTGCCAGCTGCCCGACAGGGAACACTGAAGCTTTCTTT
TRBJ2-1 - TRBV11-2 TRBD2 17 CASSLAPAGRAYNEQFF TGTGCCAGCAGCTTAGCCCCGGCCGGGAGGGCCTACAATGAGCAGTTCTTC
TRBJ1-2 - TRBV4-3 TRBD1 16 CASSQDRQGGYYGYTF TGCGCCAGCAGCCAAGATAGACAGGGGGGCTACTATGGCTACACCTTC
TRBJ2-7 - TRBV7-9 - 15 CASSLLPSSSYEQYF TGTGCCAGCAGCCTCCTCCCCTCTAGCTCCTACGAGCAGTACTTC
TRBJ2-5 - TRBV7-9 - 12 CASSGREETQYF TGTGCCAGCAGCGGGAGAGAAGAGACCCAGTACTTC
TRBJ2-5 once TRBV29-1 TRBD2 18 CSVVRLAGEWGYQETQYF TGCAGCGTTGTAAGGCTAGCGGGAGAGTGGGGGTACCAAGAGACCCAGTACTTC
TRBJ1-1 - TRBV7-9 - 13 CASSPTVDTEAFF TGTGCCAGCAGCCCAACAGTGGACACTGAAGCTTTCTTT
TRBJ2-1 - TRBV27 TRBD2 16 CASSEGTSGPYNEQFF TGTGCCAGCAGCGAAGGGACTAGCGGACCCTACAATGAGCAGTTCTTC
TRBJ1-5 - TRBV19 - 15 CASSMWWGSNQPQHF TGTGCCAGTAGTATGTGGTGGGGAAGCAATCAGCCCCAGCATTTT
TRBJ1-2 - TRBV5-1 TRBD1 14 CASSPPNDRGSYTF TGCGCCAGCAGCCCCCCCAATGACAGGGGAAGCTACACCTTC
TRBJ2-5 - TRBV6-6 - 14 CASSYLRPQGSQYF TGTGCCAGCAGTTACCTCCGACCCCAGGGGTCCCAGTACTTC
TRBJ2-7 - TRBV7-8 TRBD1 13 CASSSGQGVEQYF TGTGCCAGCAGCTCGGGACAGGGGGTCGAGCAGTACTTC